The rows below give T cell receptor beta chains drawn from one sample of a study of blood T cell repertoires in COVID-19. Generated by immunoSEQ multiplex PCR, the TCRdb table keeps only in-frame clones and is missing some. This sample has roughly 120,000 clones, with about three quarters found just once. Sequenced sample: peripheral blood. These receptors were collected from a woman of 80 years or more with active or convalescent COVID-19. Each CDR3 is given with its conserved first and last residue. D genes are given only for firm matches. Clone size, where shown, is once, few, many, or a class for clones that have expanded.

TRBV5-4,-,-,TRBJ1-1,CASSPQRVGGRIF,TGTGCCAGCAGCCCGCAACGTGTGGGGGGGCGTATCTTT
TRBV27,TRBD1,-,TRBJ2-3,CASSFRRTGGTDTQYF,TGTGCCAGCAGTTTTCGAAGGACAGGGGGGACAGATACGCAGTATTTT
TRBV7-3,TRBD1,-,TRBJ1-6,CASSNPIRDRSYSYNSPLHF,TGTGCCAGCAGCAACCCGATCCGGGACAGGTCCTACTCCTATAATTCACCCCTCCACTTT
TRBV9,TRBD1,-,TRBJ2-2,CASSSARTGGRSAGELFF,TGTGCCAGCAGCTCCGCAAGGACAGGGGGTCGTTCGGCCGGGGAGCTGTTTTTT
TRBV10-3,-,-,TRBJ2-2,CAICPGNTGELFF,TGTGCCATCTGTCCGGGGAACACCGGGGAGCTGTTTTTT
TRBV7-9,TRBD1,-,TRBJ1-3,CASSLASFMDRAGNTIYF,TGTGCCAGCAGCTTAGCCTCGTTTATGGACAGGGCTGGAAACACCATATATTTT
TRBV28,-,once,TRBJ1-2,CASSLAAYGYTF,TGTGCCAGCAGTTTGGCGGCTTATGGCTACACCTTC
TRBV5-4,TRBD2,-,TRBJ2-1,CASSLGGLAGGLYNEQFF,TGTGCCAGCAGCTTGGGGGGACTAGCGGGAGGCCTCTACAATGAGCAGTTCTTC
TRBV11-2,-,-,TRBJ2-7,CASSPRPDSSYEQYF,TGTGCCAGCAGCCCTAGACCCGACAGCTCCTACGAGCAGTACTTC
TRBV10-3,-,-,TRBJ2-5,CAISDPGETETQYF,TGTGCCATCAGTGACCCAGGGGAGACAGAGACCCAGTACTTC
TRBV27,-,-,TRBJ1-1,CASSFGGGAGAEAFF,TGTGCCAGCAGTTTCGGGGGGGGTGCTGGAGCTGAAGCTTTCTTT
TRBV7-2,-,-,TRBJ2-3,CASSLDRFTDTQYF,TGTGCCAGCAGCTTAGACAGGTTCACAGATACGCAGTATTTT
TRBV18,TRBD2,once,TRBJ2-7,CASSPPSGRTYEQYF,TGTGCCAGCTCACCACCCAGCGGGAGAACCTACGAGCAGTACTTC
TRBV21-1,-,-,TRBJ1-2,CASSVTWDSLHYGYTF,TGTGCCAGCAGCGTCACTTGGGACAGCCTCCACTATGGCTACACCTTC
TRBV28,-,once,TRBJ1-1,CASSARGGGTEAFF,TGTGCCAGCAGCGCCAGGGGTGGGGGCACTGAAGCTTTCTTT
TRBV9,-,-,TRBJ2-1,CASSSRQSNEQFF,TGTGCCAGCAGCTCCCGACAGTCCAATGAGCAGTTCTTC
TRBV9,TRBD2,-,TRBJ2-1,CASSVEPSGRVEQFF,TGTGCCAGCAGCGTAGAGCCTAGCGGGAGGGTTGAGCAGTTCTTC
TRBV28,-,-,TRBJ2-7,CASKDSHDYEQYF,TGTGCCAGTAAAGACAGTCACGATTACGAGCAGTACTTC
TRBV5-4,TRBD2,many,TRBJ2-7,CASSREQGLAGYEQYF,TGTGCCAGCAGCCGAGAACAGGGACTAGCGGGATACGAGCAGTACTTC
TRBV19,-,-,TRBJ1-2,CASIGRLANYGYTF,TGTGCCAGTATTGGGCGCCTGGCTAACTATGGCTACACCTTC
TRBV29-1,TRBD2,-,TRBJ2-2,CSARWASGSYRELFF,TGCAGCGCCAGGTGGGCTAGCGGGAGTTACCGGGAGCTGTTTTTT
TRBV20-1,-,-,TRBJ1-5,CSASQGASANQPQHF,TGCAGTGCTAGTCAAGGAGCTTCGGCCAATCAGCCCCAGCATTTT
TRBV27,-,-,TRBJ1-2,CASSSGGTRGYTF,TGTGCCAGCAGTTCGGGGGGTACGCGGGGCTACACCTTC
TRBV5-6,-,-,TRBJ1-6,CASSLWGAGWNSPLHF,TGTGCCAGCAGCTTGTGGGGAGCCGGATGGAATTCACCCCTCCACTTT
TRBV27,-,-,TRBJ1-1,CASSWAWVSMNTEAFF,TGTGCCAGCAGTTGGGCCTGGGTGTCCATGAACACTGAAGCTTTCTTT
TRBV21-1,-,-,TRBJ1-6,CASSIKTGGGYNSPLHF,TGTGCCAGCAGCATTAAGACAGGGGGCGGCTATAATTCACCCCTCCACTTT
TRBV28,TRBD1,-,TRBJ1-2,CASSSGTGGEHGYTF,TGTGCCAGCAGTTCCGGGACAGGGGGCGAGCATGGCTACACCTTC
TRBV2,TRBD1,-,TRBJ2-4,CASRVQGAQAKNIQYF,TGTGCCAGCAGGGTACAGGGGGCGCAGGCCAAAAACATTCAGTACTTC
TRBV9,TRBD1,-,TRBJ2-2,CASSAGTGRTGELFF,TGTGCCAGCAGCGCTGGGACAGGGCGAACCGGGGAGCTGTTTTTT
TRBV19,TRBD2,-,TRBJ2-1,CASSMPPRLAGTGVSYNEQFF,TGTGCCAGTAGTATGCCCCCTCGACTAGCAGGGACTGGAGTGTCCTACAATGAGCAGTTCTTC
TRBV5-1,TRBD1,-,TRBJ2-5,CASSQGTGQETQYF,TGCGCCAGCAGCCAAGGGACAGGCCAAGAGACCCAGTACTTC
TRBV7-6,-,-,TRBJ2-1,CASRLTSDSYNEQFF,TGTGCCAGCAGACTTACTAGTGACTCCTACAATGAGCAGTTCTTC
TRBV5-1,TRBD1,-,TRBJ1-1,CASSLTGDTEAFF,TGCGCCAGCAGCCTGACAGGGGACACTGAAGCTTTCTTT
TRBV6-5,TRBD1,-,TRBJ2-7,CASSRTGDNYEQYF,TGTGCCAGCAGCCGGACAGGGGACAACTACGAGCAGTACTTC
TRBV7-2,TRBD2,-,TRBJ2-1,CASSLPQAGDPFFF,TGTGCCAGCAGCTTACCCCAAGCGGGAGACCCCTTTTTCTTC
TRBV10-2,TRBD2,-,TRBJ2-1,CASSLGLAGAEEFF,TGCGCCAGCAGTCTGGGACTAGCGGGAGCGGAAGAGTTCTTC
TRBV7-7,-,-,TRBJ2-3,CASSPGGGLGSYTQYF,TGTGCCAGCAGCCCCGGGGGAGGTCTTGGATCTTATACGCAGTATTTT